This is a list of T cell receptor beta chains from one sample in a study of blood T cell repertoires in COVID-19. Sequencing was performed with immunoSEQ multiplex PCR; in TCRdb, only in-frame clones are kept and a portion is missing. This sample has about 370,000 clones; 75% to 90% occur once, and the top ten carry approximately 1%. Specimen: PBMCs or T cells enriched from blood (not recorded which). The receptors originated from a young man who had recovered from COVID-19. CDR3s include the opening cysteine and the closing phenylalanine or tryptophan. The order of the fields is J gene, V gene, D gene, clone size, CDR3 protein, CDR3 DNA. The D gene is left open where the match is weak. A clone size is listed for some rows: how often the clone was seen (once, few, many), or a class if it is expanded.

j_call: TRBJ2-2
v_call: TRBV7-6
d_call: TRBD1
clone_size: -
cdr3_aa: CASSPRTGGVVAGELFF
cdr3_nt: TGTGCCAGCAGCCCGAGGACAGGGGGGGTAGTTGCCGGGGAGCTGTTTTTT

j_call: TRBJ2-7
v_call: TRBV10-3
d_call: -
clone_size: -
cdr3_aa: CAISGGQSYEQYF
cdr3_nt: TGTGCCATCAGCGGTGGACAGTCCTACGAGCAGTACTTC

j_call: TRBJ2-3
v_call: TRBV28
d_call: -
clone_size: -
cdr3_aa: CASSLVDTFTDTQYF
cdr3_nt: TGTGCCAGCAGTTTGGTCGACACGTTCACAGATACGCAGTATTTT

j_call: TRBJ2-3
v_call: TRBV9
d_call: -
clone_size: -
cdr3_aa: CASSVSVSRGDTQYF
cdr3_nt: TGTGCCAGCAGCGTATCCGTCTCCCGGGGAGATACGCAGTATTTT

j_call: TRBJ1-2
v_call: TRBV9
d_call: -
clone_size: -
cdr3_aa: CASSPSRFYGYTF
cdr3_nt: TGTGCCAGCTCCCCGTCCAGGTTCTATGGCTACACCTTC

j_call: TRBJ2-5
v_call: TRBV9
d_call: -
clone_size: -
cdr3_aa: CASSVEGRQQETQYF
cdr3_nt: TGTGCCAGCAGCGTAGAAGGCAGACAACAAGAGACCCAGTACTTC

j_call: TRBJ2-1
v_call: TRBV12-3/TRBV12-4
d_call: -
clone_size: -
cdr3_aa: CASIPNTGEEQFF
cdr3_nt: TGTGCCAGCATTCCAAACACGGGAGAGGAGCAGTTCTTC

j_call: TRBJ1-4
v_call: TRBV5-1
d_call: TRBD1
clone_size: -
cdr3_aa: CASSLGDRGKDEKLFF
cdr3_nt: TGCGCCAGCAGCTTGGGGGACAGGGGGAAAGATGAAAAACTGTTTTTT

j_call: TRBJ1-2
v_call: TRBV5-6
d_call: -
clone_size: -
cdr3_aa: CASSPGASGYGYTF
cdr3_nt: TGTGCCAGCAGCCCAGGGGCGTCGGGCTATGGCTACACCTTC

j_call: TRBJ1-4
v_call: TRBV6-1
d_call: -
clone_size: -
cdr3_aa: CASSEQGDEKLFF
cdr3_nt: TGTGCCAGCAGTGAACAAGGGGATGAAAAACTGTTTTTT

j_call: TRBJ2-1
v_call: TRBV11-2
d_call: TRBD1
clone_size: -
cdr3_aa: CASSLDRWVSYNEQFF
cdr3_nt: TGTGCCAGCAGCTTGGACAGGTGGGTGTCCTACAATGAGCAGTTCTTC

j_call: TRBJ2-5
v_call: TRBV5-1
d_call: -
clone_size: -
cdr3_aa: CASSLMRGGQLQETQYF
cdr3_nt: TGCGCCAGCAGCTTGATGCGGGGCGGGCAGCTCCAAGAGACCCAGTACTTC

j_call: TRBJ2-3
v_call: TRBV7-6
d_call: TRBD2
clone_size: -
cdr3_aa: CASSLTSGTSTDTQYF
cdr3_nt: TGTGCCAGCAGTTTGACTAGCGGGACAAGCACAGATACGCAGTATTTT

j_call: TRBJ1-3
v_call: TRBV5-8
d_call: TRBD1
clone_size: -
cdr3_aa: CASRFDRASGNTIYF
cdr3_nt: TGTGCCAGCAGATTCGACAGGGCTTCTGGAAACACCATATATTTT

j_call: TRBJ2-1
v_call: TRBV19
d_call: TRBD2
clone_size: -
cdr3_aa: CASIGTSGPRGALDEQFF
cdr3_nt: TGTGCCAGTATAGGGACTAGCGGGCCTCGGGGGGCCTTGGATGAGCAGTTCTTC

j_call: TRBJ2-1
v_call: TRBV7-9
d_call: TRBD2
clone_size: -
cdr3_aa: CASSPTSGLSSYNEQFF
cdr3_nt: TGTGCCAGCAGTCCTACTAGCGGGCTGAGCTCCTACAATGAGCAGTTCTTC

j_call: TRBJ2-5
v_call: TRBV6-5
d_call: TRBD2
clone_size: -
cdr3_aa: CASRTGGRQETQYF
cdr3_nt: TGTGCCAGCCGAACGGGAGGAAGACAAGAGACCCAGTACTTC

j_call: TRBJ1-2
v_call: TRBV2
d_call: -
clone_size: -
cdr3_aa: CASSEQGYDYTF
cdr3_nt: TGTGCCAGCAGTGAACAGGGTTATGACTACACCTTC

j_call: TRBJ2-5
v_call: TRBV19
d_call: TRBD1
clone_size: few
cdr3_aa: CASSMRIQQGARETQYF
cdr3_nt: TGTGCCAGTAGTATGAGAATCCAGCAGGGGGCGAGAGAGACCCAGTACTTC

j_call: TRBJ1-6
v_call: TRBV5-4
d_call: -
clone_size: -
cdr3_aa: CASSLYGGPLHF
cdr3_nt: TGTGCCAGCAGCTTGTACGGAGGACCCCTCCACTTT

j_call: TRBJ1-6
v_call: TRBV18
d_call: -
clone_size: -
cdr3_aa: CASSPSSSPLHF
cdr3_nt: TGTGCCAGCTCACCAAGCTCCTCACCCCTCCACTTT

j_call: TRBJ2-7
v_call: TRBV29-1
d_call: TRBD1
clone_size: -
cdr3_aa: CSARGTDSYEQYF
cdr3_nt: TGCAGCGCGAGGGGGACAGACTCCTACGAGCAGTACTTC

j_call: TRBJ2-1
v_call: TRBV19
d_call: -
clone_size: -
cdr3_aa: CASIESGASGGYNEQFF
cdr3_nt: TGTGCCAGTATTGAATCAGGGGCTAGTGGGGGCTACAATGAGCAGTTCTTC

j_call: TRBJ2-5
v_call: TRBV28
d_call: TRBD2
clone_size: -
cdr3_aa: CASSSETSGRAETQYF
cdr3_nt: TGTGCCAGCAGTTCAGAGACTAGCGGGAGGGCAGAGACCCAGTACTTC

j_call: TRBJ1-1
v_call: TRBV29-1
d_call: TRBD1
clone_size: -
cdr3_aa: CSVERQGVTEAFF
cdr3_nt: TGCAGCGTTGAAAGGCAGGGGGTGACTGAAGCTTTCTTT

j_call: TRBJ1-5
v_call: TRBV2
d_call: TRBD1
clone_size: -
cdr3_aa: CASSEFGTDLTRNQPQHF
cdr3_nt: TGTGCCAGCAGTGAATTTGGGACAGACCTTACTCGCAATCAGCCCCAGCATTTT

j_call: TRBJ1-1
v_call: TRBV6-5
d_call: TRBD1
clone_size: -
cdr3_aa: CASSPTGAPVTEAFF
cdr3_nt: TGTGCCAGCAGTCCGACAGGGGCCCCTGTCACTGAAGCTTTCTTT

j_call: TRBJ2-5
v_call: TRBV4-2
d_call: -
clone_size: -
cdr3_aa: CASSLPWGSGQETQYF
cdr3_nt: TGTGCCAGCAGCCTCCCCTGGGGGAGCGGGCAAGAGACCCAGTACTTC

j_call: TRBJ2-3
v_call: TRBV7-2
d_call: -
clone_size: -
cdr3_aa: CASSLAQGDTQYF
cdr3_nt: TGTGCCAGCAGCTTAGCCCAGGGCGATACGCAGTATTTT

j_call: TRBJ1-2
v_call: TRBV7-9
d_call: TRBD1
clone_size: -
cdr3_aa: CASSWGQGYGYTF
cdr3_nt: TGTGCCAGCAGCTGGGGACAGGGCTATGGCTACACCTTC

j_call: TRBJ2-5
v_call: TRBV5-4
d_call: -
clone_size: -
cdr3_aa: CASSFYGETQYF
cdr3_nt: TGTGCCAGCAGCTTTTACGGGGAGACCCAGTACTTC

j_call: TRBJ2-1
v_call: TRBV5-1
d_call: TRBD2
clone_size: once
cdr3_aa: CASSRGSQTYNEQFF
cdr3_nt: TGCGCCAGCAGCCGCGGGAGCCAAACTTACAATGAGCAGTTCTTC

j_call: TRBJ1-6
v_call: TRBV2
d_call: -
clone_size: -
cdr3_aa: CASTEGDSPLHF
cdr3_nt: TGTGCCAGCACAGAGGGTGATTCACCCCTCCACTTT

j_call: TRBJ2-7
v_call: TRBV5-1
d_call: -
clone_size: -
cdr3_aa: CASSSDSLYEQYF
cdr3_nt: TGCGCCAGCAGCTCGGACAGTCTCTACGAGCAGTACTTC

j_call: TRBJ2-5
v_call: TRBV12-3/TRBV12-4
d_call: -
clone_size: -
cdr3_aa: CASSLRETQYF
cdr3_nt: TGTGCCAGCAGTTTGCGGGAGACCCAGTACTTC

j_call: TRBJ1-2
v_call: TRBV11-2
d_call: -
clone_size: -
cdr3_aa: CASSPNPTAYGYTF
cdr3_nt: TGTGCCAGCAGCCCGAACCCCACAGCCTATGGCTACACCTTC

j_call: TRBJ1-1
v_call: TRBV3-1/TRBV3-2
d_call: TRBD1
clone_size: -
cdr3_aa: CASSQGPGQGASDTEAFF
cdr3_nt: TGTGCCAGCAGCCAAGGACCGGGACAGGGGGCTTCGGACACTGAAGCTTTCTTT

j_call: TRBJ2-7
v_call: TRBV27
d_call: TRBD1
clone_size: -
cdr3_aa: CASSLSPGGRYEQYF
cdr3_nt: TGTGCCAGCAGTTTATCCCCAGGGGGCAGGTACGAGCAGTACTTC

j_call: TRBJ2-7
v_call: TRBV15
d_call: -
clone_size: -
cdr3_aa: CATSSAGSVHEQYF
cdr3_nt: TGTGCCACCAGCAGTGCGGGGAGTGTTCACGAGCAGTACTTC

j_call: TRBJ2-3
v_call: TRBV5-6
d_call: -
clone_size: -
cdr3_aa: CASSWRDSFTDTQYF
cdr3_nt: TGTGCCAGCAGCTGGAGGGACAGTTTCACAGATACGCAGTATTTT

j_call: TRBJ1-2
v_call: TRBV10-3
d_call: -
clone_size: -
cdr3_aa: CAIRGWTGGYTF
cdr3_nt: TGTGCCATCAGGGGGTGGACTGGCGGCTACACCTTC

j_call: TRBJ2-7
v_call: TRBV27
d_call: TRBD1
clone_size: -
cdr3_aa: CASSPSGQIFYEQYF
cdr3_nt: TGTGCCAGCAGTCCCTCGGGACAGATTTTCTACGAGCAGTACTTC

j_call: TRBJ2-5
v_call: TRBV6-2/TRBV6-3
d_call: TRBD1
clone_size: -
cdr3_aa: CASRPGPARTGGLGETQYF
cdr3_nt: TGTGCCAGCAGACCTGGACCGGCAAGGACAGGGGGCCTAGGAGAGACCCAGTACTTC

j_call: TRBJ1-1
v_call: TRBV7-3
d_call: -
clone_size: once
cdr3_aa: CASSLGQLNTEAFF
cdr3_nt: TGTGCCAGCAGCTTAGGACAGCTGAACACTGAAGCTTTCTTT

j_call: TRBJ2-3
v_call: TRBV29-1
d_call: TRBD1
clone_size: -
cdr3_aa: CSVGPGQSTDTQYF
cdr3_nt: TGCAGCGTGGGGCCGGGACAGAGCACAGATACGCAGTATTTT

j_call: TRBJ2-5
v_call: TRBV7-2
d_call: -
clone_size: once
cdr3_aa: CASSWGVETQYF
cdr3_nt: TGTGCCAGCAGTTGGGGGGTGGAGACCCAGTACTTC

j_call: TRBJ1-5
v_call: TRBV6-2/TRBV6-3
d_call: -
clone_size: -
cdr3_aa: CASSTQGNQPQHF
cdr3_nt: TGTGCCAGCAGTACACAGGGAAATCAGCCCCAGCATTTT

j_call: TRBJ1-2
v_call: TRBV6-5
d_call: -
clone_size: -
cdr3_aa: CASSYSISRAYGYTF
cdr3_nt: TGTGCCAGCAGTTACTCGATTTCCAGGGCCTATGGCTACACCTTC

j_call: TRBJ1-4
v_call: TRBV7-6
d_call: -
clone_size: -
cdr3_aa: CASSPEGEKLFF
cdr3_nt: TGTGCCAGCAGCCCGGAGGGTGAAAAACTGTTTTTT

j_call: TRBJ1-4
v_call: TRBV18
d_call: -
clone_size: -
cdr3_aa: CASSPLESRDNEKLFF
cdr3_nt: TGTGCCAGCTCACCCCTTGAGAGCAGGGATAATGAAAAACTGTTTTTT

j_call: TRBJ2-7
v_call: TRBV29-1
d_call: -
clone_size: -
cdr3_aa: CSVEVTVGSEQYF
cdr3_nt: TGCAGCGTTGAAGTCACCGTCGGTTCCGAGCAGTACTTC

j_call: TRBJ2-2
v_call: TRBV6-5
d_call: -
clone_size: -
cdr3_aa: CASSYLGRNTGELFF
cdr3_nt: TGTGCCAGCAGTTACTTGGGGAGGAACACCGGGGAGCTGTTTTTT

j_call: TRBJ2-2
v_call: TRBV5-4
d_call: TRBD2
clone_size: -
cdr3_aa: CASSEGLVSTGELFF
cdr3_nt: TGTGCCAGCAGCGAAGGACTAGTATCCACCGGGGAGCTGTTTTTT